The sequence of this TCR beta chain was determined in a study of blood T cell repertoires in COVID-19 (dated by TCRdb to between 2020 and 2021). The study in broad terms: The collaborator samples originated in the United States, Italy and Spain and spanned the acute and convalescent phases of COVID-19. The material from the prospective study consisted of cDNA or gDNA derived from T cells, B-cell-depleted T cells, or PBMCs. Subjects who had been exposed to COVID-19, were actively infected with it, or had recovered from it provided the deeply sampled blood TCRbeta repertoires that made up the dataset. The repertoires were released in a freely available public database intended as a resource for research on the immune response to SARS-CoV-2. Samples came from the ongoing ImmuneRACE study (first 160 participants) plus 1,254 subjects from 6 global collaborators. Nearly every sample came with metadata listing a de-identified subject ID, COVID-19 status, age in years and sex. Where available, HLA class I and class II types were obtained from metadata supplied by the sample provider rather than from assay-based typing.

CDR1 and CDR2, per the germline V gene (reference sequence), are DFQATT and SNEGSKA. V was cut back by 3 bases and J by 7 bases, leaving a gap of 16 bases between them. Counted from cysteine to phenylalanine, this CDR3 has 14 amino acids. Only the CDR3 DNA is retained, 42 bases long and in frame from the first base. General findings and caveats noted by the study authors: How much clinical and demographic metadata was included differed by source and by participant, and the metadata was provided uncurated.

Each collaborating institution followed its own protocols to collect whole blood in K2EDTA tubes. Collaborator samples were shipped for TCRbeta analysis as frozen whole blood, isolated PBMCs, or DNA extracted from either sample type. About this clone: Its specific antigen is unknown. No much larger clonotype is one base removed from it; base qualities were not supplied.

TCRbeta CDR3 regions were amplified from genomic DNA by means of the immunoSEQ Assay, a bias-controlled multiplex PCR. Per the original workflow: The number of nucleated cells in each sample was estimated by amplification of reference gene primers within the assay. To quantify the absolute abundance of each unique TCRbeta CDR3 rearrangement, sequence reads were collapsed and filtered. For each sample, productive Simpson clonality was calculated as the square root of Simpson's diversity index over productive rearrangements. Imported from immuneACCESS, the table was reduced by TCRdb to in-frame sequences with V and J called. These copies leave out some clones; in studies compared against another copy, an unresolved V gene accounts for under half, and the cause of the remainder is not known. V and J calls and clone size come straight from that table; D and trimming were deduced from the DNA. Present in this sample are 25,000 to 35,000 clones, 89% of which were seen just once. Of the sample, approximately 50% falls within the top ten clones.

The sequence came from a human donor with acute or convalescent COVID-19. The donor label of this sample is uncertain. Sequencing input: peripheral blood. The chain uses TRBV20-1 and TRBJ1-5; tentative D gene TRBD1, with 6 bases matching. The CDR3 here reads CSASMGHRAQPQHF. In nucleotides, the sequence is TGCAGTGCTAGTATGGGACACCGGGCACAGCCCCAGCATTTT.